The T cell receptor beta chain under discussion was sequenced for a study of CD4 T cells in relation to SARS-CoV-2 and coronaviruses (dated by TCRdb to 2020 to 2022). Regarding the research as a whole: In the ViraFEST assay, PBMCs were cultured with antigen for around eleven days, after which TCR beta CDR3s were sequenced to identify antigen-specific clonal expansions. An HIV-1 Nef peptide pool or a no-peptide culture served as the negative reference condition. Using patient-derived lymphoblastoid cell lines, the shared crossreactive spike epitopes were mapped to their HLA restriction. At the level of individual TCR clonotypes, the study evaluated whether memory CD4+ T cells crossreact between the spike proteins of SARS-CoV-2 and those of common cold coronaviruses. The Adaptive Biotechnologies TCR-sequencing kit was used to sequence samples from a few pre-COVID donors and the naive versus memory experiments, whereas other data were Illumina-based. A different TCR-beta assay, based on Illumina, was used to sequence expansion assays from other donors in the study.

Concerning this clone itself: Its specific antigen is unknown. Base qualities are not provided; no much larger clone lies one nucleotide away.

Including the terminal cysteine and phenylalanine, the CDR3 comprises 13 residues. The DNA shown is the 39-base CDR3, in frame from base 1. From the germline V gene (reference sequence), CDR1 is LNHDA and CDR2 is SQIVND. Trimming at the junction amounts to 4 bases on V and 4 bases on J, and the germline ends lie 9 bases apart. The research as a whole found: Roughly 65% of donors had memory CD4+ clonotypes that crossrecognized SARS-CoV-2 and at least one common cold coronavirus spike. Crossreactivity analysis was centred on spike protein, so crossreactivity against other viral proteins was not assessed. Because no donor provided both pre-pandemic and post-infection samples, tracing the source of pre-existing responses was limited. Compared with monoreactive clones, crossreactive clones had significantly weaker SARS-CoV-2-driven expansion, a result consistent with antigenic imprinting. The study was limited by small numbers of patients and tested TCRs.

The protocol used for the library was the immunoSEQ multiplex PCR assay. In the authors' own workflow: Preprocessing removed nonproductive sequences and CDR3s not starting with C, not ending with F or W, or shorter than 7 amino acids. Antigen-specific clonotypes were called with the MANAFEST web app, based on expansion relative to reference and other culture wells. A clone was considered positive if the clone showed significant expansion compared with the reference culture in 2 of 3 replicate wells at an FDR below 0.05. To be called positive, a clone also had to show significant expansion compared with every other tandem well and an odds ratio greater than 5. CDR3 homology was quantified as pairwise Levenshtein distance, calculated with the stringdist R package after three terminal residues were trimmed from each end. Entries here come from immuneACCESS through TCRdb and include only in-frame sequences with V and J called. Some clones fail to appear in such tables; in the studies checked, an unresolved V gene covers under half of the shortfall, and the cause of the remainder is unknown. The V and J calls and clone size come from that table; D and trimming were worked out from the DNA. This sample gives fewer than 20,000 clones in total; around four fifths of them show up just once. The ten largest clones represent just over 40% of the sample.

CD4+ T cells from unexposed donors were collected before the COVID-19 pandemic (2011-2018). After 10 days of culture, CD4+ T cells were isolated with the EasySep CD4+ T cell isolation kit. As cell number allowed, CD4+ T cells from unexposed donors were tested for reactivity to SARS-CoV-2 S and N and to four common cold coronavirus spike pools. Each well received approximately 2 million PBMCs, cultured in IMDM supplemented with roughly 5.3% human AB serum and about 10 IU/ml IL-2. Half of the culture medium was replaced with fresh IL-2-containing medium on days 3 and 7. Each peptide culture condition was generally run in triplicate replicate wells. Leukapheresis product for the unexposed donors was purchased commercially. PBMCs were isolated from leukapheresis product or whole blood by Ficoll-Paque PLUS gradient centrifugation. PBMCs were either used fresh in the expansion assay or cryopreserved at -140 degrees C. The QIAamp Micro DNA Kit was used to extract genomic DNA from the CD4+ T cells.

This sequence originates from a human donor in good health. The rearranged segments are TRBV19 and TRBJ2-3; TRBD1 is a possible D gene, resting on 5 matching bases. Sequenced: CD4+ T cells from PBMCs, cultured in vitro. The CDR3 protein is CASSKGLADTQYF. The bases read TGTGCCAGTAGTAAGGGGCTGGCAGATACGCAGTATTTT.